This T cell receptor beta chain emerged from a study of human T cells and chemical hapten exposure. Study observations and caveats: There was a positive correlation between PT1 expanded TCR counts and patch test score.

A single record per CDR3 protein comes from TCRdb applying MiXCR to the RACE reads. The profile covers about 82,000 distinct CDR3 sequences, with 6.5% to 8.5% appearing a single time and 1% to 1.5% taken by the ten largest. Germline CDR1 is LNHDA and CDR2 is SQIVND (reference sequence). CDR3 length: 17 residues. V was trimmed by 3 bases and J by 6 bases, leaving 21 bases between them. This clonotype occurred a few times. Antigen unknown. The time point here: patch test 2, 6 weeks after DPC sensitization. Treatment denoted: therapeutic diphenylcyclopropenone sensitization with weekly scalp DPC. This TCR derives from a woman aged 30 to 39 with alopecia areata. Some clones in this sample may be carry-over from other donors' samples. Material: whole blood, obtained in connection with sensitization to the hapten diphenylcyclopropenone (DPC). The V gene is TRBV19, the J gene TRBJ1-5; perhaps TRBD1 as D (6 bases). CDR3 sequence: CASSIYPGGGQGQPQHF. The CDR3 nucleotides read TGTGCCAGTAGTATTTACCCGGGGGGGGGGCAAGGTCAGCCCCAGCATTTT.